This T cell receptor beta chain was observed in a study of shared clonotypes between healthy human individuals. This CDR3 is built from 13 residues. Per germline, CDR1 PRHDT and CDR2 FYEKMQ (reference sequence). Deletions cut 2 bases from V and 3 bases from J, with 8 bases between. Over several immunoSEQ plates, each subset's genomic DNA was distributed in even portions. In replicate PCRs of sorted subsets, 150 to 200 ng DNA, approximately 28,000 T cell genomes, was used. Profiling relied on immunoSEQ multiplex PCR, and the TCRdb table lists in-frame clones only, not all of them. The data show about 2.1 million clones, approximately 94% seen once. Remarks on this clone: The antigen remains unidentified. The same CDR3 arises from other DNA sequences in this sample as well.

Regarding the study as a whole: Richness estimates generally favored naive over memory subsets.

Naive CD8 cells were CD45RO-negative, positively selected for CCR7, excluding terminally differentiated effector memory CD45RA+ cells. The sample was naive CD8+ T cells from PBMCs. The sequence was obtained from a man younger than 35 in good health. Some clones in this sample may be carry-over from other donors' samples. The genes are TRBV13 and TRBJ2-7, with D possibly TRBD1 on 6 matching bases. The chain's CDR3 is CASSLTGFYEQYF. In DNA, the CDR3 is TGTGCCAGCAGCTTAACAGGGTTCTACGAGCAGTACTTC.